This T cell receptor beta chain emerged from a study of blood T cell repertoires in COVID-19. The germline CDR1 and CDR2 sequences are SGHRS and YFSETQ. This CDR3 spans 15 amino acids. J was trimmed by 7 bases and V by 3 bases; bases with no gene match: 4. TCRdb's copy holds only in-frame clones and misses some; the assay was immunoSEQ multiplex PCR. The sample records 160,000 or so clones, around nine tenths being singletons. The gene calls are TRBV5-1 and TRBJ1-6, with TRBD1 matching 10 bases. The sequence came from a woman in her 70s with COVID-19, enrolled during active disease. The sequenced sample was peripheral blood. CDR3 in amino acids: CASSWGQGINSPLHF. The CDR3 DNA sequence: TGCGCCAGCAGCTGGGGACAGGGGATCAATTCACCCCTCCACTTT.